A selection of T cell receptor beta chains follows, all from one sample in a study of TIL therapy for anti-PD-1-resistant metastatic lung cancer. Produced via immunoSEQ multiplex PCR; TCRdb's table is partial and in-frame only. The sample consists of about 52,000 clones, roughly 85% of them appearing once. The specimen was blood, collected at baseline. The receptor source for this set is a woman between 25 and 80 years old with non-small cell lung cancer. Both conserved end residues are part of each CDR3. Each record gives: clone size, J gene, D gene, V gene, CDR3 DNA, CDR3 protein. The D gene is left open where the match is weak. Where a row states a size, it is once, few, many or the class of an expanded clone; other rows omit it.

size: NA
J: TRBJ2-2
D: NA
V: TRBV19
DNA: TGTGCCAGTAGCCCAGCCCTCCCGCAGGGGCAGAACACCGGGGAGCTGTTTTTT
CDR3: CASSPALPQGQNTGELFF

size: NA
J: TRBJ2-1
D: TRBD1
V: TRBV29-1
DNA: TGCAGCGTGGGGACAGCTACCTACAATGAGCAGTTCTTC
CDR3: CSVGTATYNEQFF

size: NA
J: TRBJ1-1
D: NA
V: TRBV18
DNA: TGTGCCAGCTCCCCCTTGAACACTGAAGCTTTCTTT
CDR3: CASSPLNTEAFF

size: NA
J: TRBJ2-4
D: NA
V: TRBV4-2
DNA: TGTGCCAGCAGCCACTATTTCAGGGAGAGGGGGGACATTCAGTACTTC
CDR3: CASSHYFRERGDIQYF

size: NA
J: TRBJ2-1
D: TRBD2
V: TRBV10-3
DNA: TGTGCCATCAGTGAGTCGGGGACTAGCGGGGGGGAGCAGTTCTTC
CDR3: CAISESGTSGGEQFF

size: NA
J: TRBJ1-2
D: NA
V: TRBV30
DNA: TGTGCCTCCGGTCCGATGGGGGGCTACACCTTC
CDR3: CASGPMGGYTF

size: NA
J: TRBJ2-7
D: NA
V: TRBV28
DNA: TGTGCCAGCAGTTCCAACACCCCTCTTGGGCTCTCCAAGAGGACCTACGAGCAGTACTTC
CDR3: CASSSNTPLGLSKRTYEQYF

size: few
J: TRBJ2-7
D: NA
V: TRBV4-1
DNA: TGCGCCAGCAGCCAAGACCCCTACGAGCAGTACTTC
CDR3: CASSQDPYEQYF

size: NA
J: TRBJ1-2
D: NA
V: TRBV27
DNA: TGTGCCAGCAGTTTAATGGGCGGTTATAACTATGGCTACACCTTC
CDR3: CASSLMGGYNYGYTF

size: once
J: TRBJ2-2
D: TRBD2
V: TRBV5-1
DNA: TGCGCCAGCAGCTTAGTGGCTAGCGGGAACACCGGGGAGCTGTTTTTT
CDR3: CASSLVASGNTGELFF

size: NA
J: TRBJ2-3
D: TRBD2
V: TRBV28
DNA: TGTTCAAGCCCCCCGAGCGGGGTCACAGATACGCAGTATTTT
CDR3: CSSPPSGVTDTQYF

size: NA
J: TRBJ1-5
D: NA
V: TRBV7-2
DNA: TGTGCCAGCAGCATATCGAACAATCAGCCCCAGCATTTT
CDR3: CASSISNNQPQHF

size: NA
J: TRBJ1-4
D: TRBD1
V: TRBV5-1
DNA: TGCGCCAGCAGCACAGGGGCCTCAACTAATGAAAAACTGTTTTTT
CDR3: CASSTGASTNEKLFF

size: once
J: TRBJ1-2
D: NA
V: TRBV2
DNA: TGTGCCAGCAGTGAAGACTGGTTGAACTTATATGGCTACACCTTC
CDR3: CASSEDWLNLYGYTF

size: few
J: TRBJ1-2
D: NA
V: TRBV30
DNA: TGTGCCCGTACTACAGGGTCCGGAGTTGGCTACACCTTC
CDR3: CARTTGSGVGYTF

size: few
J: TRBJ1-5
D: NA
V: TRBV28
DNA: TGTGCCAGCAGTTTATTCTTGACAGGAGGCAATCAGCCCCAGCATTTT
CDR3: CASSLFLTGGNQPQHF

size: NA
J: TRBJ1-1
D: TRBD1
V: TRBV6-5
DNA: TGTGCCAGCAGTTACTCGAGGGGGCCGGTGGGCACTGAAGCTTTCTTT
CDR3: CASSYSRGPVGTEAFF

size: NA
J: TRBJ2-7
D: NA
V: TRBV25-1
DNA: TGTGCCAGCATTACTTCGGAGGGCGCGTACGAGCAGTACTTC
CDR3: CASITSEGAYEQYF

size: NA
J: TRBJ1-2
D: NA
V: TRBV15
DNA: TGTGCCACCAGCCTACGGGGGGCTAACTATGGCTACACCTTC
CDR3: CATSLRGANYGYTF

size: NA
J: TRBJ1-3
D: NA
V: TRBV2
DNA: TGTGCCAGCAGTGAAGACGGAAACACCATATATTTT
CDR3: CASSEDGNTIYF

size: NA
J: TRBJ1-1
D: NA
V: TRBV5-1
DNA: TGCGCCAGCAGCTTGGTGGGTGACACTGAAGCTTTCTTT
CDR3: CASSLVGDTEAFF

size: NA
J: TRBJ2-7
D: NA
V: TRBV28
DNA: TGTGCCAGCAGTTCCCCGAAGGGTTCGGGGCAGTACTTC
CDR3: CASSSPKGSGQYF

size: NA
J: TRBJ2-5
D: NA
V: TRBV7-9
DNA: TGTGCCAGCAGCTTAACCGGAGGGGGGGCTGGGGAGACCCAGTACTTC
CDR3: CASSLTGGGAGETQYF

size: once
J: TRBJ2-7
D: TRBD1
V: TRBV5-1
DNA: TGCGCCAGCAGCTTACAGGGGTACGAGCAGTACTTC
CDR3: CASSLQGYEQYF

size: once
J: TRBJ2-7
D: TRBD2
V: TRBV5-1
DNA: TGCGCCAGCAGCTCTACTAGCGGGAGACGGGCCGAGCAGTACTTC
CDR3: CASSSTSGRRAEQYF

size: NA
J: TRBJ2-7
D: NA
V: TRBV28
DNA: TGTGCCAGCACTCCAGGCGGGTTGGTGTTCGCGGGCTCCTACGAGCAGTACTTC
CDR3: CASTPGGLVFAGSYEQYF

size: NA
J: TRBJ1-1
D: NA
V: TRBV19
DNA: TGTGCCAGTAGTTTCAGCAAGAGGGGCACTGAAGCTTTCTTT
CDR3: CASSFSKRGTEAFF

size: NA
J: TRBJ2-7
D: NA
V: TRBV18
DNA: TGTGCCAGCTCACCAGAGGGGTTGAGGTACGAGCAGTACTTC
CDR3: CASSPEGLRYEQYF

size: NA
J: TRBJ2-2
D: TRBD2
V: TRBV5-6
DNA: TGTGCCAGCAGCCAATTTGGAGCGGGAGTATTGGCCGGGGAGCTGTTTTTT
CDR3: CASSQFGAGVLAGELFF

size: NA
J: TRBJ2-7
D: NA
V: TRBV28
DNA: TGTGCCAGCGTACTTGACGGGTCCTACGAGCAGTACTTC
CDR3: CASVLDGSYEQYF

size: NA
J: TRBJ2-1
D: TRBD2
V: TRBV28
DNA: TGTGCCAGCAGTTCGCCGGGACTAGCGGTCAATGAGCAGTTCTTC
CDR3: CASSSPGLAVNEQFF